The rows below give T cell receptor beta chains drawn from one sample of a study of Graves' ophthalmopathy and Graves' hyperthyroidism. TCRdb analysed the multiplex PCR reads with MiXCR anew, one entry per CDR3 protein. The sample records about 1.1 million distinct CDR3 sequences, less than 45% being singletons. Sequencing input: peripheral blood or thyroid tissue (not recorded which). The origin of the receptors is an adult man with Graves' hyperthyroidism. CDR3s include the opening cysteine and the closing phenylalanine or tryptophan. The D gene is left open where the match is weak. Rows give clone size only sometimes, using once, few, many, or a class for an expanded clone.

v_call	clone_size	j_call	cdr3_length	d_call	cdr3_nt	cdr3_aa
TRBV10-1	many	TRBJ1-3	18	.	TGCGCCAGCAGTGGACAGACACCTCATCGTATCTCTGGAAACACCATATATTTT	CASSGQTPHRISGNTIYF
TRBV4-3	many	TRBJ2-5	15	.	TGCGCCAGCAGCCAAGCTCGTGGGCTGCAAGAGACCCAGTACTTC	CASSQARGLQETQYF
TRBV20-1	many	TRBJ2-2	15	TRBD1	TGCAGTGCCACGGGACAGGCGGGGTGGACCGGGGAGCTGTTTTTT	CSATGQAGWTGELFF
TRBV20-1	few	TRBJ1-1	12	.	TGCAGTGAAGGAAGAGGGAACACTGAAGCTTTCTTT	CSEGRGNTEAFF
TRBV20-1	many	TRBJ1-2	13	.	TGCAGTGCTATAAACAGGGCCAACTATGGCTACACCTTC	CSAINRANYGYTF
TRBV5-6	many	TRBJ1-5	15	TRBD1	TGTGCCAGCAGCCTCGGACAGGTCCGCAATCAGCCCCAGCATTTT	CASSLGQVRNQPQHF
TRBV5-4	.	TRBJ1-1	15	.	TGTGCCAGCAGCCCGGGGACGTCCGCGGCCGTGAAAGCTTTCTTT	CASSPGTSAAVKAFF
TRBV7-6	.	TRBJ2-2	14	.	TGTGCCAGCAGCTTAGAGTTGTTGGTCGGGGAGCTGTTTTTT	CASSLELLVGELFF
TRBV5-5	.	TRBJ2-7	15	TRBD1	TGTGCCTGGAAGCCCCCGGGACAGGGGTCTGGCGAGCAGTACTTC	CAWKPPGQGSGEQYF
TRBV11-1	.	TRBJ1-3	17	.	TGTGCCAGCAGCGAGGTGAAGGAATGGGGCTCTGGAAACACCATATATTTT	CASSEVKEWGSGNTIYF
TRBV7-9	.	TRBJ2-2	15	.	TGTGCCAGCAGCTTAAGTGGGGGGATGACCGGGGAGCTGTTTTTT	CASSLSGGMTGELFF
TRBV5-6	.	TRBJ2-7	13	.	TGTGCCAGCAGCTCCCCGAACTCCTACGAGCAGTACTTC	CASSSPNSYEQYF
TRBV13	many	TRBJ1-1	15	TRBD1	TGTGCCAGCAGCTCGACAGGGGGGCAATGGGCTGAAGCTTTCTTT	CASSSTGGQWAEAFF
TRBV11-2	.	TRBJ2-5	13	.	TGCGCCAGCAGCCAAGATGGAGGAGGGGCCCAGTACTTC	CASSQDGGGAQYF
TRBV15	.	TRBJ1-2	14	TRBD1	TGTGCCACCAGCCTCGGGACAGGGCACTATGGCTACACCTTC	CATSLGTGHYGYTF
TRBV19	.	TRBJ1-1	13	.	TGTGCCAGTAGTATAGTCGGGCAGGGTGAAGCTTTCTTT	CASSIVGQGEAFF
TRBV7-6	once	TRBJ2-5	17	.	TGTGCCAGCAGCTTAGCCGGGGCTACGGACCTCCAAGAGACCCAGTACTTC	CASSLAGATDLQETQYF
TRBV7-9	many	TRBJ2-5	17	TRBD2	TGTGCCAGCAGCCCTAGACCGGGCAGGCGGGGGCAAGAGACCCAGTACTTC	CASSPRPGRRGQETQYF
TRBV7-2	.	TRBJ1-6	15	TRBD1	TGTGCCAGCAGCCCCCCCGGGACAGGGTATTCACCCCTCCACTTT	CASSPPGTGYSPLHF
TRBV10-3	.	TRBJ2-3	15	TRBD1	TGTGCCATCGCGACAGGGATGGGATCCACAGATACGCAGTATTTT	CAIATGMGSTDTQYF
TRBV2	many	TRBJ2-6	13	.	TGTGCCACCCGGGTCTCTGGGGCCAACGTCCTGACTTTC	CATRVSGANVLTF
TRBV4-2	many	TRBJ2-5	15	.	TGTGCCAGCAGCCAAGTGCGGGCATCCTTAGAGACCCAGTACTTC	CASSQVRASLETQYF
TRBV5-1	many	TRBJ1-1	14	.	TGCGCCAGCAGCTTAGTTCAGGGCCACACTGAAGCTTTCTTT	CASSLVQGHTEAFF
TRBV5-1	.	TRBJ2-2	19	TRBD1	TGCGCCAGCAGCTTGGCCTCCGGGACAGGGCTGGTAATTACCGGGGAGCTGTTTTTT	CASSLASGTGLVITGELFF
TRBV7-9	.	TRBJ2-7	15	.	TGTGCCACCCACCGGTTATTCGGGAGCTCTGTCGAGCAGTACTTC	CATHRLFGSSVEQYF
TRBV20-1	.	TRBJ2-5	16	TRBD2	TGCAGTGCAAGAGTTGGTAGCGGGAGAGATCAAGAGACCCAGTACTTC	CSARVGSGRDQETQYF
TRBV19	many	TRBJ1-2	15	.	TGTGCCAGTAGTATGTATTCGGCTGCTAGGGATGGCTACACCTTC	CASSMYSAARDGYTF
TRBV6-6	few	TRBJ2-5	14	.	TGTGCCAGCAGTTACATCCTGGGGGCAGAGACCCAGTACTTC	CASSYILGAETQYF
TRBV20-1	many	TRBJ1-1	11	.	TGCAGTGCCGACAGACTGGAAGGAGCTTTCTTT	CSADRLEGAFF
TRBV7-6	many	TRBJ2-5	13	.	TGTGCCAGCAGCTTAAACAGTCTGGAGACCCAGTACTTC	CASSLNSLETQYF
TRBV10-3	.	TRBJ1-1	11	.	TGTGCCATCAGTGCGGGCGGTGAAGCTTTCTTT	CAISAGGEAFF
TRBV2	many	TRBJ1-2	15	TRBD1	TGTGCCAGCGTACGGGGACAGGCAGGCTCCTATGGCTACACCTTC	CASVRGQAGSYGYTF
TRBV29-1	many	TRBJ2-5	14	TRBD2	TGCAGCGTTGAAGGACTAGCGGGACAAGAGACCCAGTACTTC	CSVEGLAGQETQYF
TRBV4-3	few	TRBJ2-2	12	.	TGCGCCAGCAGCCCCGCTAGCGGGGAGCTGTTTTTT	CASSPASGELFF
TRBV20-1	.	TRBJ1-5	14	.	TGCAGTGCTAGAGGTGGGCCAGTATGGCAGCCCCAGCATTTT	CSARGGPVWQPQHF
TRBV5-4	.	TRBJ1-6	17	TRBD1	TGTGCCAGCAGTCGACTACAGGGGGCTGGGAGTAATTCACCCCTCCACTTT	CASSRLQGAGSNSPLHF
TRBV7-8	many	TRBJ2-6	15	.	TGTGCCAGCAGCTCGGCATTCTCTGGGGCCAACGTCCTGACTTTC	CASSSAFSGANVLTF